These 30 T cell receptor beta chains originate from one sample sequenced in a study of T cells after yellow fever vaccination. TCRdb passed the 5' RACE reads through MiXCR, listing each CDR3 protein once. Here the sample spans about 160,000 distinct CDR3 sequences, 6% to 7.5% being singletons. Sequencing was performed on CD4+ T cells sorted from PBMCs, taken 4 to 6 days after the first yellow fever vaccination. The source is a man younger than 30 who received the YFV17D yellow fever vaccine.

This clonotype was seen ten or more times. This rearrangement joins TRBV6-5 to TRBJ1-1, with 7 bases aligning to TRBD1. Germline loops: CDR1 MNHEY, CDR2 SVGAGI. V shed 2 bases, J shed 6 bases, and the junction held 3 bases outside the gene matches. This CDR3 region has 13 residues. The CDR3 reads CASSYPDRAEAFF. In DNA, the CDR3 is TGTGCCAGCAGTTACCCCGACAGGGCTGAAGCTTTCTTT.

The CDR3 DNA reads TGTGCCAGCAGCTTGGAGCAGGGTCGGGCGGGGGCCAACGTCCTGACTTTC. Translating gives CASSLEQGRAGANVLTF. The gene calls are TRBV5-4 and TRBJ2-6; TRBD1 is a possible D gene (5 bases). V was trimmed by 0 bases and J by 4 bases, leaving 14 bases between them. Germline CDR1 reads SGHNT; CDR2 reads YYREEE (reference sequence). The CDR3 spans 17 residues.

This clonotype was counted ten times or more. V gene TRBV5-4 combines with J gene TRBJ2-5; the match to TRBD2 covers 7 bases. V shed 4 bases and J 6 bases; nucleotides not matched to a gene: 15. CDR3 length equals 16 residues. Germline CDR1 SGHNT, CDR2 YYREEE (reference sequence). CDR3 nucleotides: TGTGCCAGCAGCCCCGGGGGGAACGAGGGCGTCAAGACCCAGTACTTC. It specifies CASSPGGNEGVKTQYF.

This clonotype came up many times. The DNA for the CDR3 is TGTGCCAGCACCGCAGTGGGAGGAGAGACCCAGTACTTC. Amino acid sequence: CASTAVGGETQYF. V gene TRBV2 combines with J gene TRBJ2-5; tentative D call: TRBD2 (6 bases). The CDR3 has 13 residues. The V and J ends lost 7 bases and 4 bases respectively, with 13 bases between them. CDR1 SNHLY and CDR2 FYNNEI come from the germline V gene.

This clonotype was picked up many times. The rearrangement joins TRBV4-3 to TRBJ1-1, with a possible D match to TRBD1 (5 bases). V lost 6 bases and J 0 bases, leaving 17 bases between the germline ends. Germline loops: CDR1 LGHNA, CDR2 YSLEER. The CDR3 extends over 16 amino acids. The CDR3: CASSRRDGLMNTEAFF. CDR3 DNA: TGCGCCAGCAGTCGAAGGGACGGACTCATGAACACTGAAGCTTTCTTT.

There are many counts of this clonotype. The CDR3 loop is CASSLSFRGSMNTEAFF. The CDR3 bases are TGTGCCAGCAGTTTATCATTCCGGGGAAGTATGAACACTGAAGCTTTCTTT. J is TRBJ1-1 and V is TRBV27; D call uncertain. The CDR3 consists of 17 residues. V was shortened by 0 bases and J by 0 bases, with 14 bases between the two germline ends. The germline V gene has CDR1 MNHEY and CDR2 SMNVEV (reference sequence).

This clonotype was detected a few times. The gene calls are TRBV12-3 or TRBV12-4 and TRBJ2-1, with 9 nucleotides matching TRBD2. The length of the CDR3 is 15 residues. The V segment lost 5 bases and the J segment 1 base; nucleotides outside the gene matches: 3. CDR3 sequence: CASSILAGSYNEQFF. CDR3 sequence (DNA): TGTGCCAGCAGTATACTAGCGGGTTCCTACAATGAGCAGTTCTTC.

This clonotype has at least ten counts. The chain is built from TRBV6-2 or TRBV6-3 and TRBJ2-7; possibly TRBD1 or TRBD2 for D (5 bases each). The CDR3 has 13 residues. V lost 4 bases and J lost 4, with 11 bases in between. The germline CDR1 and CDR2 sequences are MNHEY and SVGEGT. CDR3: CASSSGRSYEQYV. CDR3 nucleotides: TGTGCCAGCAGTTCGGGACGCTCTTACGAGCAGTACGTC.

This clonotype was observed many times. The genes are TRBV11-1 and TRBJ1-5; 9 nucleotides line up with TRBD1. Germline V gives CDR1 SGHAT, CDR2 FQDESV (reference sequence). This CDR3 region has 13 residues. After removal of 3 bases from V and 6 bases from J, the junction contained 0 bases not matched to a gene. The CDR3 DNA reads as TGTGCCAGCAGCTTGACAGGGGGTCAGCCCCAGCATTTT. It yields the protein CASSLTGGQPQHF.

In this sample, this clonotype turned up many times. The V and J genes are TRBV5-6 and TRBJ2-3; D uncertain. The germline gives CDR1 SGHDT, CDR2 YYEEEE. V lost 2 bases and J 1 base, leaving 14 bases between the germline ends. The CDR3 runs 16 residues. CDR3 DNA sequence: TGTGCCAGCAGCTTTTACCCCTTCGGTGGCACAGATACGCAGTATTTT. This encodes CASSFYPFGGTDTQYF.

The J gene is TRBJ1-2, the V gene TRBV14; D is unresolved. V was pared by 4 bases and J by 7 bases, with 19 bases between. The CDR3 consists of 15 residues. CDR1 and CDR2 from the germline V gene are SGHDN and FVKESK. CDR3 sequence reads: CASSPSVGWTPGYTF. The CDR3 DNA sequence: TGTGCCAGCAGCCCTAGTGTCGGGTGGACCCCTGGCTACACCTTC.

This clonotype was picked up many times. The rearrangement joins TRBV7-8 to TRBJ2-6; D gene unclear. This CDR3 comprises 16 residues. V dropped 4 bases and J dropped 1 base, with 11 bases sitting between them. CDR1 and CDR2 from the germline V gene are SGHVS and FQNEAQ. The CDR3 DNA is TGTGCCAGCAGCTCCTACACAACGTCTGGGGCCAACGTCCTGACTTTC. Its translation: CASSSYTTSGANVLTF.

This clonotype appeared many times. The chain recombines TRBV3-1 with TRBJ2-1, with D uncertain. V was shortened by 2 bases and J by 10 bases, with 12 bases between the two germline ends. The CDR3 is 13 residues long. Germline V CDR1 and CDR2: LGHDT, YNNKEL (reference sequence). The CDR3 coding sequence is TGTGCCAGCAGCCAATCAAGGGTGTCCGAGCAGTTCTTC. Protein product: CASSQSRVSEQFF.

This clonotype was recorded at least ten times. The chain carries TRBV5-1 and TRBJ2-4; TRBD2 aligns across 7 bases. Germline V gene sequence: CDR1 SGHRS, CDR2 YFSETQ. CDR3 length equals 14 residues. V was pared by 4 bases and J by 6 bases, with 7 bases of the junction left unmatched. The CDR3 bases are TGCGCCAGCAGCCCGAAACCGGGGGGAAACATTCAGTACTTC. Its translation: CASSPKPGGNIQYF.

This clonotype was detected ten times or more. The genes are TRBV7-8 and TRBJ1-6; 9 positions agree with TRBD1. CDR3 size: 16 residues. The trim removed 2 bases at V and 5 bases at J, leaving 4 bases unmatched. Per the germline V gene, CDR1 is SGHVS and CDR2 is FQNEAQ. This CDR3 is CASSLLGQGNNSPLHF. CDR3 in DNA: TGTGCCAGCAGCTTACTGGGACAGGGTAATAATTCACCCCTCCACTTT.

This clonotype was observed a few times. A read error may account for a junction end that differs from germline. This CDR3 is CSARGLAGFSSYNEQFF. CDR3 nucleotides: TGCAGTGCCAGAGGACTAGCGGGGTTCAGCTCCTACAATGAGCAGTTCTTC. V and J are TRBV20-1 and TRBJ2-1, with 12 bases aligning to TRBD2. The CDR3 is 17 amino acids. Germline V gene lookup returns CDR1 DFQATT and CDR2 SNEGSKA (reference sequence).

The chain carries TRBV6-1 and TRBJ2-7; D unclear. CDR3 length equals 13 residues. The V and J ends lost 6 bases and 0 bases respectively, with 9 bases between them. Germline CDR1 reads MNHNS; CDR2 reads SASEGT. CDR3 amino acids: CASSDPNSYEQYV. Written as DNA, the CDR3 is TGTGCCAGCAGCGACCCGAACTCCTACGAGCAGTACGTC.

This clonotype showed up many times. The chain combines TRBV28 with TRBJ2-3, with 10 bases identical to TRBD2. This CDR3 comprises 15 residues. CDR1 and CDR2 from the germline V gene are MDHEN and SYDVKM. V gave up 5 bases and J gave up 2 bases; unmatched junction bases: 4. The CDR3 sequence: CASSLAGANTDTQYF. CDR3 nucleotides: TGTGCCAGCAGTCTAGCGGGGGCCAACACAGATACGCAGTATTTT.

This clonotype occurred a few times. The chain has TRBV28 and TRBJ2-7; 9 positions match TRBD1. Germline-derived CDR1 and CDR2 are MDHEN and SYDVKM. The V and J ends lost 8 bases and 2 bases, in that order; junction bases with no gene match: 4. The length of the CDR3 is 13 residues. The CDR3 DNA is TGTGCCAGCGGGACAGGGAGCACCTACGAGCAGTACGTC. Protein sequence: CASGTGSTYEQYV.

This clonotype was seen at least ten times. The rearrangement links TRBV20-1 to TRBJ1-1, with D maybe TRBD1 (5 bases). Germline CDR1 and CDR2: DFQATT and SNEGSKA (reference sequence). V was trimmed by 1 base and J by 3 bases, leaving 12 bases between them. The CDR3 has 14 amino acids. The CDR3: CSARGGSRDTEAFF. In nucleotides, the CDR3 is TGCAGTGCTAGAGGGGGGTCGAGAGACACTGAAGCTTTCTTT.

This clonotype was detected ten times or more. The CDR3 sequence is CASSVSLSRVTQYF. The CDR3 region has the DNA TGTGCCAGCAGCGTGAGCCTCTCCCGGGTGACCCAGTACTTC. The rearrangement joins TRBV5-6 to TRBJ2-5, with D uncertain. Trimming pared 4 bases from V and 7 bases from J, leaving 17 bases between. The CDR3 covers 14 residues. From germline, CDR1 is SGHDT and CDR2 YYEEEE.

Many counts were recorded for this clonotype. J is TRBJ1-4 and V is TRBV20-1; TRBD1 agrees at 9 bases. Germline assignment: CDR1 DFQATT and CDR2 SNEGSKA (reference sequence). This CDR3 is built from 16 residues. V lost 5 bases, J lost 3 bases, and 10 bases stayed unmatched. DNA of the CDR3: TGCAGTGCTGGGGACAGGGAGAGGGAGGCTAATGAAAAACTGTTTTTT. Amino acid sequence: CSAGDREREANEKLFF.

This clonotype was seen many times. The CDR3 region is CASRTFDSNQPQHF. The CDR3 nucleotides read TGTGCCAGTAGGACTTTCGATAGCAATCAGCCCCAGCATTTT. The chain links TRBV19 to TRBJ1-5, with D hard to call. The V end lost 6 bases, the J end lost 0 bases, and 9 bases lay between the germline ends. CDR3 length: 14 residues. CDR1 is LNHDA, CDR2 SQIVND, per germline (reference sequence).

This clonotype was recorded at least ten times. The rearrangement joins TRBV7-9 to TRBJ2-1; 7 bases agree with TRBD2. This CDR3 spans 15 amino acids. Germline CDR1 and CDR2: SEHNR and FQNEAQ (reference sequence). Trimming took 5 bases from V and 4 from J; bases not matched to a gene: 8. The CDR3, as DNA: TGTGCCAGCAGCCCACGCGGGAGTCAATACAATGAGCAGTTCTTC. As protein: CASSPRGSQYNEQFF. Variable domain in full (rest from reference TRBV7-9 and TRBJ2-1): DTGVSQNPRHKITKRGQNVTFRCDPISEHNRLYWYRQTLGQGPEFLTYFQNEAQLEKSRLLSDRFSAERPKGSFSTLEIQRTEQGDSAMYLCASSPRGSQYNEQFFGPGTRLTVL.

This clonotype has just a few counts. CDR3 sequence reads: CASSPDWGSRDGYTF. In nucleotides, the CDR3 is TGTGCCAGCAGCCCAGATTGGGGGTCTCGGGATGGCTACACCTTC. V is TRBV9 and J is TRBJ1-2, with D possibly matching TRBD1 (5 bases). Per germline, CDR1 SGDLS and CDR2 YYNGEE. Trimming cost V 4 bases and J 6 bases, with 19 bases left between them. This CDR3 spans 15 amino acids.

This clonotype was seen at least ten times. This chain joins TRBV24-1 and TRBJ2-1; maybe TRBD2 (7 bases). Trimming removed 3 bases at V and 4 bases at J, with 12 bases between. The CDR3 has 15 residues. CDR1 is KGHDR, CDR2 SFDVKD, per germline. CDR3 sequence (DNA): TGTGCCACCAGTGATGGGGGGGCGCGGTACAATGAGCAGTTCTTC. The encoded protein is CATSDGGARYNEQFF.

This clonotype was counted many times. The V and J genes are TRBV6-2 or TRBV6-3 and TRBJ1-2; D remains ambiguous. Trimming stripped 6 bases from V and 4 bases from J, with 9 bases between. The CDR3 length is 12 residues. The V gene's germline CDR1 is MNHEY and CDR2 SVGEGT. CDR3 amino acids: CASRPGSYGYTF. For the CDR3, the DNA is TGTGCCAGCAGGCCAGGCTCCTATGGCTACACCTTC.

This clonotype was observed many times. V is TRBV7-2 and J is TRBJ2-4; D possibly uses TRBD1 or TRBD2 (5 bases each). Germline assignment: CDR1 SGHTA and CDR2 FQGNSA. Trimming removed 1 base from V and 10 bases from J, with 20 bases in between. The CDR3 runs to 16 residues. This chain's CDR3 is CASSLVSGPRLGIQYF. CDR3 DNA sequence: TGTGCCAGCAGCTTAGTTTCGGGACCAAGACTGGGTATTCAGTACTTC.

This clonotype was counted at least ten times. This chain uses TRBV14 with TRBJ1-2, with 11 nucleotides matching TRBD1. Germline CDR1 and CDR2: SGHDN and FVKESK. The CDR3 has 15 residues. V lost 3 bases and J lost 4; bases outside the gene matches: 4. The CDR3 protein is CASSQGTGGFYGYTF. The CDR3 region has the DNA TGTGCCAGCAGCCAGGGGACAGGGGGATTCTATGGCTACACCTTC.

The table lists this clonotype with many counts. V and J are TRBV5-1 and TRBJ1-6; maybe TRBD1 (5 bases). CDR3 length equals 15 residues. With 0 bases removed from V and 5 bases from J, the gap between germline ends came to 9 bases. CDR1 is SGHRS, CDR2 YFSETQ, per germline. CDR3 in DNA: TGCGCCAGCAGCTTGGGACAGACCAATAATTCACCCCTCCACTTT. It yields the protein CASSLGQTNNSPLHF.